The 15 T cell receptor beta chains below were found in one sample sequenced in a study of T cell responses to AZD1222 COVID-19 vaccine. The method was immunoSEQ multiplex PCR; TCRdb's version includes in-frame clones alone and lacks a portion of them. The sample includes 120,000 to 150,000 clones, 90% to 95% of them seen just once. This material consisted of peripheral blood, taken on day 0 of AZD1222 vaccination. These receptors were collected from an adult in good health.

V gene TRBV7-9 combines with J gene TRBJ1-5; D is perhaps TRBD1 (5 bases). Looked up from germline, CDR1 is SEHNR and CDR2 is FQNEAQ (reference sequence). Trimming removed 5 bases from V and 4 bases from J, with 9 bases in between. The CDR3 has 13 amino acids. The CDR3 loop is CASSEWGNQPQHF. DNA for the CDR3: TGTGCCAGCAGCGAATGGGGGAATCAGCCCCAGCATTTT.

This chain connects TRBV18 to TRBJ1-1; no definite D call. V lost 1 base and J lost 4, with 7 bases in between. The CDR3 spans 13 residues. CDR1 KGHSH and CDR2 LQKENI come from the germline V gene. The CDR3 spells CASSPLPGTEAFF. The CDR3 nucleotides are TGTGCCAGCTCACCACTCCCCGGCACTGAAGCTTTCTTT.

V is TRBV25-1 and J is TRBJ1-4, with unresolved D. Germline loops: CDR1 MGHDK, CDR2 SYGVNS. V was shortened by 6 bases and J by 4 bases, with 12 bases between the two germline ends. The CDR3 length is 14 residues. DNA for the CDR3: TGTGCCAGCAGCGACGACGTTAATAATGAAAAACTGTTTTTT. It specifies CASSDDVNNEKLFF.

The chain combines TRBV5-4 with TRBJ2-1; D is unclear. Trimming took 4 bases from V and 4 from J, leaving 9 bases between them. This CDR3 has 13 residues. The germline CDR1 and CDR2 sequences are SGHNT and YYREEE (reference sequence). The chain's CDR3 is CASSQTGYNEQFF. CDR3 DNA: TGTGCCAGCAGCCAGACTGGGTACAATGAGCAGTTCTTC.

The CDR3 DNA follows: TGTGCCAGCAGCCGATCCGACAGGGTAGGCGCTGGAAACACCATATATTTT. It specifies CASSRSDRVGAGNTIYF. J is TRBJ1-3 and V is TRBV4-2; 7 positions agree with TRBD1. Unmatched junction bases numbered 11, after V lost 4 bases and J lost 2 bases. Germline CDR1 LGHNA, CDR2 YNFKEQ. The CDR3 spans 17 residues.

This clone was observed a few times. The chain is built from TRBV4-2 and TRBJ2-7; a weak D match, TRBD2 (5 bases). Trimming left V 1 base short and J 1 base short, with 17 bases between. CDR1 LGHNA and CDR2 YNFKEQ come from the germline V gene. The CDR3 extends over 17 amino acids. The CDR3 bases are TGTGCCAGCAGCCAAGTCGGGGAAGGGAATCCTTCCTACGAGCAGTACTTC. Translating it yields CASSQVGEGNPSYEQYF.

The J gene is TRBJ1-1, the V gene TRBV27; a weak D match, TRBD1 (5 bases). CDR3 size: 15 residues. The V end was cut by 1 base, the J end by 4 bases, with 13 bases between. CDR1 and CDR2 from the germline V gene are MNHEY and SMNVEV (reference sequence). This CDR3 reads CASSLWQNGATEAFF. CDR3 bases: TGTGCCAGCAGTTTATGGCAGAACGGGGCCACTGAAGCTTTCTTT.

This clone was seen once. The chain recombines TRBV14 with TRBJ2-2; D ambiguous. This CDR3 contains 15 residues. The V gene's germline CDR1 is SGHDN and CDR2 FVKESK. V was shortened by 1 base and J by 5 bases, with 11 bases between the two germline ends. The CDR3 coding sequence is TGTGCCAGCAGCCAAGTTTCTGTGGGAACCGGGGAGCTGTTTTTT. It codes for CASSQVSVGTGELFF.

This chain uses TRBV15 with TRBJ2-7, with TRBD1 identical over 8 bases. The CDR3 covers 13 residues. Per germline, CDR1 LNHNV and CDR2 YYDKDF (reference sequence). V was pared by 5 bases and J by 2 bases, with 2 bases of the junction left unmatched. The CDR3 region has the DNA TGTGCCACCAGCGGGGACAGGACCTACGAGCAGTACTTC. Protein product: CATSGDRTYEQYF.

The CDR3 region is CASSLGGGANYGYTF. CDR3 in DNA: TGTGCCAGCAGCCTGGGGGGGGGAGCTAACTATGGCTACACCTTC. The gene calls are TRBV5-4 and TRBJ1-2; D possibly corresponds to TRBD1 (5 bases). The CDR3 totals 15 residues. Germline V CDR1 and CDR2: SGHNT, YYREEE (reference sequence). V lost 4 bases and J lost 0, with 13 bases in between.

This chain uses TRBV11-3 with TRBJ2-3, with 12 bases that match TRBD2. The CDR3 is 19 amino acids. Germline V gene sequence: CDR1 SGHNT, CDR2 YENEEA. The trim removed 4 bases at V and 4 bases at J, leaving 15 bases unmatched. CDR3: CASSSQGGLAGTTSDTQYF. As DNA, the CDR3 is TGTGCCAGCAGCTCCCAAGGGGGACTAGCGGGTACTACTTCAGATACGCAGTATTTT. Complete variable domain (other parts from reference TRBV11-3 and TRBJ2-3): EAGVVQSPRYKIIEKKQPVAFWCNPISGHNTLYWYLQNLGQGPELLIRYENEEAVDDSQLPKDRFSAERLKGVDSTLKIQPAELGDSAVYLCASSSQGGLAGTTSDTQYFGPGTRLTVL.

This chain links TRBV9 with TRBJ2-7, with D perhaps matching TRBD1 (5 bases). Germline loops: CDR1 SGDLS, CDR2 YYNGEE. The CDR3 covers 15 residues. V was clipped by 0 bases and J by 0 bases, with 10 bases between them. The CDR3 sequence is CASSVAVTDSYEQYF. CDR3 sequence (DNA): TGTGCCAGCAGCGTAGCCGTGACAGACTCCTACGAGCAGTACTTC.

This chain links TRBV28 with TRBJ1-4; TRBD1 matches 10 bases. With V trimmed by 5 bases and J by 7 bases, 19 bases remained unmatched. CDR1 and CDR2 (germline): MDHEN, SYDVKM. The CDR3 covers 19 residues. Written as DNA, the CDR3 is TGTGCCAGCAGTCAATCCGCCGGGACAGGGGCGACGTCGAGTGAAAAACTGTTTTTT. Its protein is CASSQSAGTGATSSEKLFF.

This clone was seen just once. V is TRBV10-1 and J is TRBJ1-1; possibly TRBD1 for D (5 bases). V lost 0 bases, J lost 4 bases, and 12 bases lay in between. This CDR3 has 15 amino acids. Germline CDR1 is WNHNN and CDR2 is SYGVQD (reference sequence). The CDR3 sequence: CASSESALGGTEAFF. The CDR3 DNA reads TGCGCCAGCAGTGAGTCGGCCCTGGGGGGCACTGAAGCTTTCTTT.

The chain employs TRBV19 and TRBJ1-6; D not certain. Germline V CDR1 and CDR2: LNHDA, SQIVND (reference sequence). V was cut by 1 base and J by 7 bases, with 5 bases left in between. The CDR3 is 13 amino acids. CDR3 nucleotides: TGTGCCAGTAGTATAGGAGAGAATTCACCCCTCCACTTT. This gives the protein CASSIGENSPLHF.